The T cell receptor (beta chain) described here comes from a study of T cell changes during pregnancy in multiple sclerosis. Clones were read by immunoSEQ multiplex PCR, and TCRdb kept only the in-frame ones, dropping some. This table has around 70,000 clones, approximately 92% appearing once. The junction had 4 bases not matched to a gene; V was cut back by 6 bases and J by 4 bases. Germline V gene sequence: CDR1 MNHEY, CDR2 SVGAGI. The CDR3 extends over 15 amino acids. The material sequenced was peripheral blood, taken before pregnancy. J is TRBJ2-1 and V is TRBV6-5; 12 nucleotides agree with TRBD2. The clonotype was recovered from a female donor with multiple sclerosis, enrolled in a pregnancy study. CDR3 in amino acids: CASSVTSGGYNEQFF. The CDR3 DNA reads TGTGCCAGCAGCGTTACTAGCGGGGGGTACAATGAGCAGTTCTTC.